In this sample, the clone carrying this TCR beta chain turned up a few times. CDR3 size: 16 residues. Germline-derived CDR1 and CDR2 are MNHNY and SVGAGI (reference sequence). V dropped 0 bases and J dropped 3 bases, with 14 bases sitting between them. This sample stems from a study of beta chain features in type 1 diabetes. As every portion of the isolated RNA was reverse transcribed, the sequencing read expressed TCRB transcripts. Assay used: immunoSEQ multiplex PCR; TCRdb lists only in-frame clones, some missing. The sample includes 850,000 to 900,000 clones, roughly a sixth seen only once; the top ten take about 0.02%.

This chain uses TRBV6-6 with TRBJ1-1, with D uncertain. Sequenced: naive CD4+ T cells from blood. The source of this sequence is a young woman in good health. CDR3 in amino acids: CASSYSTQVGYTEAFF. The CDR3 DNA reads TGTGCCAGCAGTTACTCGACGCAGGTGGGCTACACTGAAGCTTTCTTT.